The rows below give T cell receptor beta chains drawn from one sample of a study of cytomegalovirus exposure and HLA in healthy donors. Repertoires were generated with immunoSEQ multiplex PCR, while TCRdb's copy carries only in-frame clones and drops some. The table lists tens of thousands of clones, around 89% of them singletons, with 9.5% to 13% in the top ten. The sequenced material came from PBMCs. The receptor set was obtained from a woman in her twenties or thirties in good health and CMV-seropositive. Both conserved end residues are part of each CDR3. D genes are given only for firm matches. Clone size appears in some rows only: once, few, many, or a class for an expanded clone.

abundance,d_gene,v_gene,j_gene,CDR3nt,CDR3aa
.,.,TRBV5-6,TRBJ1-1,TGTGCCAGCAGCTTGGTGGTTTGGAGAGAAGCTTTCTTT,CASSLVVWREAFF
.,.,TRBV11-2,TRBJ2-5,TGTGCCAGCAGCTTAGGAGGTTTCGCGGGAAAAGAGACCCAGTACTTC,CASSLGGFAGKETQYF
.,TRBD2,TRBV5-4,TRBJ2-2,TGTGCCAGCACCCGGGAACTAGCGGGAGGGACCGGGGAGCTGTTTTTT,CASTRELAGGTGELFF
.,TRBD2,TRBV5-5,TRBJ2-1,TGTGCCAGCAGCTTGGACTCAATAGCGGGAGGGGTGTACAATGAGCAGTTCTTC,CASSLDSIAGGVYNEQFF
.,.,TRBV5-1,TRBJ1-4,TGCGCCAGCAGCAACACCTCAACTAATGAAAAACTGTTTTTT,CASSNTSTNEKLFF
.,TRBD1,TRBV6-1,TRBJ2-2,TGTGCCAGTCGGACAGGGAGAAACACCGGGGAGCTGTTTTTT,CASRTGRNTGELFF
.,.,TRBV10-3,TRBJ1-2,TGTGCCATCAGTGTGAGACAGGAAGATGGCTACACCTTC,CAISVRQEDGYTF
.,.,TRBV4-1,TRBJ2-6,TGCGCCAGCAGCCAAGTTCACAGGCCCTCTGGGGCCAACGTCCTGACTTTC,CASSQVHRPSGANVLTF
.,TRBD1,TRBV9,TRBJ1-2,TGTGCCAGCAGCGTGAGACGGGACAGTCTTTGGGGCTACACCTTC,CASSVRRDSLWGYTF
.,TRBD1,TRBV28,TRBJ2-6,TGTGCCAGCAGCTCTACAGGGGTAGGGGCCAACGTCCTGACTTTC,CASSSTGVGANVLTF
.,.,TRBV20-1,TRBJ2-1,TGCAGTGGAACGACGGGAAATGAGCAGTTCTTC,CSGTTGNEQFF
.,.,TRBV10-1,TRBJ1-1,TGCGCCAGCAGTGAACAACAGGGAGCTGAAGCTTTCTTT,CASSEQQGAEAFF
.,TRBD1,TRBV27,TRBJ2-7,TGTGCCAGCAGAGGGACGAGGACAGGGGTCTACGAGCAGTACTTC,CASRGTRTGVYEQYF
.,.,TRBV30,TRBJ2-5,TGTGCCCTCGTCGACAGTAATGGATGGACCCAGTACTTC,CALVDSNGWTQYF
.,.,TRBV2,TRBJ1-5,TGTGCCAGCAGTGACGGGGGGATCCAGCCCCAGCATTTT,CASSDGGIQPQHF
.,.,TRBV19,TRBJ1-1,TGTGCCAGTACCCGGCCGGGACTTCTGAACACTGAAGCTTTCTTT,CASTRPGLLNTEAFF
once,TRBD2,TRBV5-1,TRBJ2-1,TGCGCCAGCAGCTTGTCGGGAGGGAACTACAATGAGCAGTTCTTC,CASSLSGGNYNEQFF
.,TRBD2,TRBV10-1,TRBJ2-1,TGCGCCAGCAGTGAGGCCGGGACTAGAGGCAATGAGCAGTTCTTC,CASSEAGTRGNEQFF
once,TRBD2,TRBV18,TRBJ2-3,TGTGCCAGCTCACCCGGGACTACCACAGATACGCAGTATTTT,CASSPGTTTDTQYF
.,TRBD2,TRBV5-1,TRBJ2-3,TGCGCCAGCTCCCGGGAGCGGGAGGTGACAGATACGCAGTATTTT,CASSREREVTDTQYF
.,TRBD1,TRBV7-9,TRBJ1-1,TGTGCCAGCAGCCCTCCAGGGGGCGCGGTAAAAGGCACTGAAGCTTTCTTT,CASSPPGGAVKGTEAFF
.,TRBD1,TRBV28,TRBJ1-1,TGTGCCAGCAGGTATCAGGGGGCGACTGAAGCTTTCTTT,CASRYQGATEAFF
.,TRBD2,TRBV19,TRBJ2-7,TGTGCCAGTAGTAAAGGTAGCGGGACCGTCCTAGGGGAGCAGTACTTC,CASSKGSGTVLGEQYF
once,.,TRBV29-1,TRBJ1-1,TGCAGCGTCGTCCCGAGGACTGAAGCTTTCTTT,CSVVPRTEAFF
once,TRBD1,TRBV5-5,TRBJ1-4,TGTGCCAGCAGCCGTGCGGACAGGGGATGGACTAATGAAAAACTGTTTTTT,CASSRADRGWTNEKLFF
.,TRBD1,TRBV5-1,TRBJ1-1,TGCGCCAGCAGCTTGGCCGGTGACAGGGGAACTGAAGCTTTCTTT,CASSLAGDRGTEAFF
.,TRBD2,TRBV5-4,TRBJ2-3,TGTGCCAGCAGCGATGGACTAGGAAGCACAGATACGCAGTATTTT,CASSDGLGSTDTQYF
.,TRBD1,TRBV5-1,TRBJ2-1,TGCGCCAGCAGCTTGAAACAGGGGTCCTACAATGAGCAGTTCTTC,CASSLKQGSYNEQFF
.,.,TRBV30,TRBJ1-1,TGTGCCTGGAGACGAGGAGGGTTGAACACTGAAGCTTTCTTT,CAWRRGGLNTEAFF
.,.,TRBV5-4,TRBJ2-1,TGTGCCAGCAGCTTGGACAGGGTCAATGAGCAGTTCTTC,CASSLDRVNEQFF
.,TRBD2,TRBV4-1,TRBJ2-5,TGCGCCAGCCGAAGAGCGGGAGGGTTGCAAGAGACCCAGTACTTC,CASRRAGGLQETQYF
.,TRBD1,TRBV19,TRBJ2-7,TGTGCCAGTAGTATCGGGGCTCGGACAGGGAAGGGCGAGCAGTACTTC,CASSIGARTGKGEQYF
.,TRBD1,TRBV27,TRBJ2-1,TGTGCCAGCAGTACTTACAGGGGGCGAGGCAATGAGCAGTTCTTC,CASSTYRGRGNEQFF
.,.,TRBV7-2,TRBJ1-2,TGTGCCAGCAGCTTAGAACAGGCCCTGGGTGGCTACACCTTC,CASSLEQALGGYTF
.,.,TRBV6-1,TRBJ2-1,TGTGCCAGCAGTGCGGACTCAATCAGTTACAATGAGCAGTTCTTC,CASSADSISYNEQFF
.,.,TRBV5-1,TRBJ1-2,TGCGCCAGCAGCCCCAAGGGTGACAGCTATGGCTACACCTTC,CASSPKGDSYGYTF
.,.,TRBV28,TRBJ1-3,TGTGCCAGCAGTTGGCTCCTCGCAAACACCATATATTTT,CASSWLLANTIYF
.,TRBD1,TRBV7-8,TRBJ2-2,TGTGCCAGCAGCTCCCAGGGACAGGGATACACCGGGGAGCTGTTTTTT,CASSSQGQGYTGELFF
.,.,TRBV5-1,TRBJ2-1,TGCGCCAGCAGTAAGGAGGGCCATTTATACAATGAGCAGTTCTTC,CASSKEGHLYNEQFF
.,.,TRBV2,TRBJ1-2,TGTGCCAGCACTCTTCGTGGCAGGGCCTATGGCTACACCTTC,CASTLRGRAYGYTF
.,TRBD1,TRBV6-6,TRBJ2-7,TGTGCCAGCACTACTACGGGACAGGGAGGGAACGAGCAGTACTTC,CASTTTGQGGNEQYF
.,TRBD2,TRBV5-1,TRBJ2-1,TGCGCCAGCAGCCAGAGACTAGCGGGAGTTCGGAATGAGCAGTTCTTC,CASSQRLAGVRNEQFF
.,TRBD2,TRBV2,TRBJ2-5,TGTGCCAGCAGTGGGACTAGCGGTAACCAAGAGACCCAGTACTTC,CASSGTSGNQETQYF
few,TRBD1,TRBV5-1,TRBJ1-2,TGCGCCAGCAGCTTGGCCGGACAGGGTTCGGGCGGCTACACCTTC,CASSLAGQGSGGYTF
.,TRBD1,TRBV5-6,TRBJ2-1,TGTGCCAGCAGCTTGAGGATGGGACAGGGGTACAATGAGCAGTTCTTC,CASSLRMGQGYNEQFF
.,TRBD1,TRBV28,TRBJ1-1,TGTGCCAGCAGACCTTCGACAGGGTCGTACACTGAAGCTTTCTTT,CASRPSTGSYTEAFF
.,.,TRBV19,TRBJ1-2,TGTGCCAGTAGTATGGCGGCTTCCCTTAACTATGGCTACACCTTC,CASSMAASLNYGYTF
.,.,TRBV28,TRBJ2-1,TGTGCCAGCAGTTTATCATATGGAGACGGGGGAAGCTCCTACAATGAGCAGTTCTTC,CASSLSYGDGGSSYNEQFF
.,TRBD1,TRBV19,TRBJ2-7,TGTGCCAGTAGTCCCGGGACAGGACTTTCCTACGAGCAGTACTTC,CASSPGTGLSYEQYF
.,.,TRBV7-2,TRBJ2-7,TGTGCCAGCAGCTACACAGGGAGCAGCTCCTACGAGCAGTACTTC,CASSYTGSSSYEQYF
.,TRBD1,TRBV19,TRBJ1-2,TGTGCCAGTAGTATATCAAAGGGGGCCGGTGGCTACACCTTC,CASSISKGAGGYTF
.,TRBD1,TRBV7-9,TRBJ1-1,TGTGCCAGCAGCTTGGACAGGGTAGAGGGGAACACTGAAGCTTTCTTT,CASSLDRVEGNTEAFF
.,TRBD2,TRBV11-2,TRBJ2-7,TGTGCCAGCAGCTTTACCGGGACTAGCGGGAGGGGCGCCTACGAGCAGTACTTC,CASSFTGTSGRGAYEQYF
.,.,TRBV5-6,TRBJ2-7,TGTGCCAGCAGCTTGCAGGGGCCCATCTACGAGCAGTACTTC,CASSLQGPIYEQYF
.,TRBD2,TRBV4-1,TRBJ2-5,TGCGCCAGCAGCCAAGATTGGACTAGCGGTAGGGAGACCCAGTACTTC,CASSQDWTSGRETQYF
once,.,TRBV10-3,TRBJ1-2,TGTGCCACCGGACCGGTTCGGGGTCTTGGCTACACCTTC,CATGPVRGLGYTF
.,TRBD2,TRBV4-1,TRBJ2-2,TGCGCCAGCAGCCAAGATGGGGCTAGCGGGAGGGCCACCGGGGAGCTGTTTTTT,CASSQDGASGRATGELFF
.,.,TRBV27,TRBJ1-1,TGTGCCAGCAGTTTATTCAGAAAAACTGAAGCTTTCTTT,CASSLFRKTEAFF